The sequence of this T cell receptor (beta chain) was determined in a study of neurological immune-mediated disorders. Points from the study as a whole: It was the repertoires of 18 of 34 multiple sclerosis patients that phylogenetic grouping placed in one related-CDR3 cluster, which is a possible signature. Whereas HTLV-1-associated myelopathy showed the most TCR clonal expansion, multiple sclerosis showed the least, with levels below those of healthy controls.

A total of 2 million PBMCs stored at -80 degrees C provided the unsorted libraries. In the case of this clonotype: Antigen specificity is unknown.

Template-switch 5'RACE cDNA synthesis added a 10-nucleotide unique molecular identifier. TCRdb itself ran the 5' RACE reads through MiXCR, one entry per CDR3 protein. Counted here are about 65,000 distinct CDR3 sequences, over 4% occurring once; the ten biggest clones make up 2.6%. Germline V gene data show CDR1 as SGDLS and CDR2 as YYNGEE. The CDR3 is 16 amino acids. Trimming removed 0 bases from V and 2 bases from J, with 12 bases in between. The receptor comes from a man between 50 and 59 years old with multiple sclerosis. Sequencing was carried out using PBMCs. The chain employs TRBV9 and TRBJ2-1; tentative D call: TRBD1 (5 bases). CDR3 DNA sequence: TGTGCCAGCAGCGTAGAGGGGATTTATGCCTACAATGAGCAGTTCTTC. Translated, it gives CASSVEGIYAYNEQFF.